Reported below is one TCR beta chain. The antigen is not known. This sample is drawn from a study of shared clonotypes between healthy human individuals. Broader study findings: For naive CD4 cells, roughly 5% of clonotypes were shared across a few donors. What naive subsets generally showed was a larger estimated richness than memory subsets showed.

Naive CD8 cells comprised CD45RO-negative, CCR7-positively selected cells, excluding terminally differentiated effector memory CD45RA+ cells. V was clipped by 4 bases and J by 1 base, with 13 bases between them. CDR1 and CDR2 from the germline V gene are SGDLS and YYNGEE. This CDR3 comprises 15 residues. This was a deep-level run. As handled by the study authors: Sequence data from immunoSEQ were junction-only and lacked quality scores; consequently, filtering differed. Clones were read by immunoSEQ multiplex PCR, and TCRdb kept only the in-frame ones, dropping some. From that table come the V and J calls and clone size; the DNA was used to work out D and trimming. The table has roughly 1,800,000 clones, about 95% seen once; the top ten hold roughly 1%.

The genes are TRBV9 and TRBJ2-3; D uncertain. Sequenced sample: naive CD8+ T cells sorted from blood. The clonotype was recovered from a young man in good health. The CDR3 reads CASSPYGRRTDTQYF. CDR3 sequence (DNA): TGTGCCAGCAGCCCCTATGGGCGCCGCACAGATACGCAGTATTTT.